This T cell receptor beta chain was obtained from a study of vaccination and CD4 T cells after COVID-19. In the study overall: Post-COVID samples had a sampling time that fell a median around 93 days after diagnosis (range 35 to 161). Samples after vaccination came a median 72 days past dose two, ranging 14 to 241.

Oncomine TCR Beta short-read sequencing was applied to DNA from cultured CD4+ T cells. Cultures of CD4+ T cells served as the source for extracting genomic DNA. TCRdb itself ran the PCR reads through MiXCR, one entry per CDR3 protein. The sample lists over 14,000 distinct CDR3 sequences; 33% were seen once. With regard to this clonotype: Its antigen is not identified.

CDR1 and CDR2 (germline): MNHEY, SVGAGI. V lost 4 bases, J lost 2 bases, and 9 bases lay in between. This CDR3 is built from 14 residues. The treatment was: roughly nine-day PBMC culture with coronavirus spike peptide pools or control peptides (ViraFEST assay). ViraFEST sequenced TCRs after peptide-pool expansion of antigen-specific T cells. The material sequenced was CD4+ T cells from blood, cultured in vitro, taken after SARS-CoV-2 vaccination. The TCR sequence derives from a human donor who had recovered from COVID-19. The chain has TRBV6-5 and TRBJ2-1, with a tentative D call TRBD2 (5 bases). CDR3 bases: TGTGCCAGCAGTTGGTCCGGGGCCTACAATGAGCAGTTCTTC. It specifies CASSWSGAYNEQFF.